This TCR beta chain came from a study of graft-versus-host responses after intestinal transplantation. Study overall: Anti-thymocyte globulin served as induction for all recipients, who then took tacrolimus and steroids for around 3 years.

Method: immunoSEQ multiplex PCR; TCRdb's copy keeps in-frame clones and lacks some. Among roughly 4,200 clones listed, 40% to 50% were seen once. With some 200,000 irradiated, violet-dye-labeled stimulator cells, some 200,000 CFSE-labeled responder cells were plated. The responders that had proliferated, CFSE-low CD3+CD4+ and CD3+CD8+ cells, were sorted after the reaction. The ends were cut back, 5 bases at V and 0 bases at J, with 12 bases in the middle. This CDR3 comprises 15 residues. The germline gives CDR1 SGHAT, CDR2 FQNNGV. The sample was alloreactive CD8+ T cells from a mixed lymphocyte reaction culture, taken before transplantation. Stated subset: CFSE-low proliferating T cells sorted from roughly six-day pre-transplant mixed lymphocyte reaction (GvH or HvG direction). The sequence was obtained from a human patient who was an organ donor for intestinal transplantation. The V and J genes are TRBV11-2 and TRBJ2-3; D is possibly TRBD2 (5 bases). The CDR3 protein is CASSNRRPSTDTQYF. DNA of the CDR3: TGTGCCAGCAGCAACCGGAGGCCTAGCACAGATACGCAGTATTTT.